The present entry profiles one T cell receptor (beta chain) with its context. In the authors' workflow: Amplification with reference gene primers provided the estimates of nucleated cell counts. Some clones are missing from TCRdb's copy, which holds only in-frame ones; the method was immunoSEQ multiplex PCR. V and J calls and clone size come straight from that table; D and trimming were deduced from the DNA. Of approximately 200,000 clones listed, about 82% were seen once; the top ten hold 10%. The data are from a study of blood T cell repertoires in COVID-19. Study at large: The analysed material was cDNA or gDNA that came from T cells, B-cell-depleted T cells, or PBMCs.

Germline-derived CDR1 and CDR2 are LGHNA and YSLEER. This CDR3 is 16 amino acids long. Trimming took 0 bases from V and 7 from J; bases not matched to a gene: 6. Specimen: peripheral blood. The sequence was obtained from a woman of 80 years or more with acute or convalescent COVID-19. The V call is TRBV4-3, the J call TRBJ2-1; 10 nucleotides match TRBD2. The chain's CDR3 is CASSQDQAGGPNEQFF. DNA of the CDR3: TGCGCCAGCAGCCAAGATCAAGCGGGGGGGCCTAATGAGCAGTTCTTC.